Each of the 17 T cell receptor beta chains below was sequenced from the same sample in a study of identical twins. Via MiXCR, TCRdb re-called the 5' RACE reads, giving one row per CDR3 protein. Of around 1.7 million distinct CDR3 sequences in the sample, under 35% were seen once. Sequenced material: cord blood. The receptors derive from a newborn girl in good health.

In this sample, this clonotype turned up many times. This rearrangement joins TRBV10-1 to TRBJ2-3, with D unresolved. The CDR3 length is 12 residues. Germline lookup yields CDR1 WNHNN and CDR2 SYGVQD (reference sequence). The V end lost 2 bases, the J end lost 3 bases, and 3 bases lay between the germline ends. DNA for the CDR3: TGCGCCAGCAGTGAGACTACAGATACGCAGTATTTT. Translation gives CASSETTDTQYF.

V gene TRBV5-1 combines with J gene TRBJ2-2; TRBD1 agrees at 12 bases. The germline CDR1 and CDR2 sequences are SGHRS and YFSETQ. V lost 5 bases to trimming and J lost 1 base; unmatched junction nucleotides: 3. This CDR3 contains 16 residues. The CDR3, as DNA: TGCGCCAGCAGGCGGGACAGGGGGCTGAACACCGGGGAGCTGTTTTTT. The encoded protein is CASRRDRGLNTGELFF.

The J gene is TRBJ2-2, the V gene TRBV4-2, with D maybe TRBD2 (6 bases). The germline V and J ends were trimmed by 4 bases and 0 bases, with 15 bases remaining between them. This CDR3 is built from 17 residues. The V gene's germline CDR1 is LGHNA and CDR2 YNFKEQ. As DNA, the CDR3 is TGTGCCAGCAGCCCGATGGGGACTTTCCCGAACACCGGGGAGCTGTTTTTT. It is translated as CASSPMGTFPNTGELFF.

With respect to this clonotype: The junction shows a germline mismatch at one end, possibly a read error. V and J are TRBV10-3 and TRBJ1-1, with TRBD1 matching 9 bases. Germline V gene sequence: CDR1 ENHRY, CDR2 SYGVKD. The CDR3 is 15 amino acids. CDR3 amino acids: CATKGGTGMDTEGFF. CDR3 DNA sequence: TGTGCCACCAAAGGGGGGACAGGGATGGACACTGAAGGTTTCTTT.

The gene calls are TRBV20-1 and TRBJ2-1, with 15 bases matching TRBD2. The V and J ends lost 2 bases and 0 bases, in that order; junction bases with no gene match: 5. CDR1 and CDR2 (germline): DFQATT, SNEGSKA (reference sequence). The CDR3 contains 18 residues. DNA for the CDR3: TGCAGTGCTAGAACCGGGACTAGCGGGGGGTTCTCCTACAATGAGCAGTTCTTC. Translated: CSARTGTSGGFSYNEQFF.

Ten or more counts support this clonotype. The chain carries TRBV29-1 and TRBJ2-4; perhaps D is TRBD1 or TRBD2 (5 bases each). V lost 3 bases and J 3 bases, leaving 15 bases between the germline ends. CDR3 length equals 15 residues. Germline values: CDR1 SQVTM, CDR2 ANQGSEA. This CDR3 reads CSVDEWGNSKNIQYF. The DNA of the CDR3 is TGCAGCGTTGATGAGTGGGGGAATAGCAAAAACATTCAGTACTTC.

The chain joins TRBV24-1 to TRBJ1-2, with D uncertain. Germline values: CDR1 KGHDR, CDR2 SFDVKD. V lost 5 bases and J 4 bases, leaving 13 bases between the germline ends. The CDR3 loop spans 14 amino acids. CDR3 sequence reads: CATSGSETIYGYTF. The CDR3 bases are TGTGCCACCAGTGGTTCGGAGACAATCTATGGCTACACCTTC.

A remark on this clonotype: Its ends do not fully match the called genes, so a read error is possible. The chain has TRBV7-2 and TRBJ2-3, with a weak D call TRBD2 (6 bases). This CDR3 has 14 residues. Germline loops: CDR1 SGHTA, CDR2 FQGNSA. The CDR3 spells CASSIGTLTDAQYF. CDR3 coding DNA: TGTGCCAGCAGCATCGGGACTCTCACAGATGCGCAGTATTTT.

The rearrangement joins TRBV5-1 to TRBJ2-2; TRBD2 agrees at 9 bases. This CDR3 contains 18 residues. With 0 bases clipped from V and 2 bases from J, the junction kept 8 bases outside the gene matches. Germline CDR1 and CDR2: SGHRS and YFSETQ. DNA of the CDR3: TGCGCCAGCAGCTTGGCCCAAGCGGGGGGTTTAAACACCGGGGAGCTGTTTTTT. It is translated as CASSLAQAGGLNTGELFF.

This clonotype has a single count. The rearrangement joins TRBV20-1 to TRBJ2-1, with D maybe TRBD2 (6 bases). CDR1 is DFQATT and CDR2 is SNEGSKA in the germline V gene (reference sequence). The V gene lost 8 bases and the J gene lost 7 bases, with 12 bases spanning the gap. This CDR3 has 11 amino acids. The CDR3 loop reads CSLRRGNEQFF. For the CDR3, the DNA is TGCAGTCTAAGGAGGGGTAATGAGCAGTTCTTC.

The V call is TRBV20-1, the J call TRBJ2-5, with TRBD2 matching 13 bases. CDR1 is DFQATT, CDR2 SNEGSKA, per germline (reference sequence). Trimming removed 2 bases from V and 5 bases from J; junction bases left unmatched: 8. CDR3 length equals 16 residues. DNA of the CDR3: TGCAGTGCTAGATGGACTAGCGGGAGTGTGTGGGAGACCCAGTACTTC. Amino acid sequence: CSARWTSGSVWETQYF.

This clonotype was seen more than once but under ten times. The CDR3 DNA reads as TGTGCCAGCATCACCCCACGAGGACACAATGAGCAGTTCTTC. Translated, it gives CASITPRGHNEQFF. The genes are TRBV27 and TRBJ2-1; no clear D. Germline CDR1 reads MNHEY; CDR2 reads SMNVEV (reference sequence). The ends were cut back, 7 bases at V and 5 bases at J, with 15 bases in the middle. The CDR3 covers 14 residues.

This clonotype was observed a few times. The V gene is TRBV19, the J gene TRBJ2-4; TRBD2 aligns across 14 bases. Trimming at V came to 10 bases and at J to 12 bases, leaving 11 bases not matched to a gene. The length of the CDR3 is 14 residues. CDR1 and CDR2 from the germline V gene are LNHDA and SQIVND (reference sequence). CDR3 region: CATETSGRVYDQYF. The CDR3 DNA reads TGTGCCACCGAGACTAGCGGGAGGGTCTACGATCAGTACTTC. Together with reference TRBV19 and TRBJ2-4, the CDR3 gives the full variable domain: DGGITQSPKYLFRKEGQNVTLSCEQNLNHDAMYWYRQDPGQGLRLIYYSQIVNDFQKGDIAEGYSVSREKKESFPLTVTSAQKNPTAFYLCATETSGRVYDQYFGAGTRLSVL.

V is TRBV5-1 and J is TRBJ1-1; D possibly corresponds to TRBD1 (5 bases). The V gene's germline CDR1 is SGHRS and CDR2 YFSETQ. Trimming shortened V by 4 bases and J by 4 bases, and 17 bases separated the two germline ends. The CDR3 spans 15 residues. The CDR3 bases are TGCGCCAGCAGCCAAACCATCCCAGGGACCACTGAAGCTTTCTTT. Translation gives CASSQTIPGTTEAFF.

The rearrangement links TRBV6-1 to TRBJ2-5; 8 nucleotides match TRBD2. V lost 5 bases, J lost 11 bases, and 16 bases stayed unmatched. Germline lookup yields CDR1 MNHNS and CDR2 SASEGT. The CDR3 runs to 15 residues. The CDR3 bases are TGTGCCAGCAGTAACGGGAGGGGGTCCTACAATGAGCAGTACTTC. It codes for CASSNGRGSYNEQYF.

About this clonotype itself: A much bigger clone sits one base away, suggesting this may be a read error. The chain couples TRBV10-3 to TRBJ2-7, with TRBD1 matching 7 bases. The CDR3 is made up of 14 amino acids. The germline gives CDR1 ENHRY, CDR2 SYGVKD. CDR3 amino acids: CAIRGFGTAYGQYF. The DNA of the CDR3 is TGTGCCATCAGAGGCTTCGGGACAGCCTACGGGCAGTACTTC.

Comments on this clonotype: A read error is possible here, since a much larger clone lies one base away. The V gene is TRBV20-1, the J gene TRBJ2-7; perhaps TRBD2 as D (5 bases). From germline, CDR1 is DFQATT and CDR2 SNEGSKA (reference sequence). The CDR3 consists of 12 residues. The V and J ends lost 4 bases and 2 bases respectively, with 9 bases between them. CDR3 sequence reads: CSAKRRAYEQYF. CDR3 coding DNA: TGCAGTGCTAAGCGGAGAGCCTACGAGCAGTACTTC.